This TCR beta chain was found in a study of T cells in Graves' hyperthyroidism and ophthalmopathy. Findings and limits, study-wide: Ophthalmopathy could be told apart from stable hyperthyroidism with a 13 V-J model.

Clinicians diagnosed patients from clinical symptoms, serum thyroxine and TRAb, thyroid ultrasound and orbital computed tomography. Worth noting for this clonotype: What it recognizes is unknown.

The investigators amplified TCR beta CDR3 regions from RNA transcripts. HTBI primers were the set used in a first-round RT-PCR of the TCR CDR3. In TCRdb, the multiplex PCR reads were re-called with MiXCR into one record per CDR3 protein. Of 96,000 or so distinct CDR3 sequences listed, over 50% are singletons. The CDR3 has 15 residues. Per germline, CDR1 SQVTM and CDR2 ANQGSEA. J was trimmed by 2 bases and V by 1 base; bases with no gene match: 2. The V and J genes are TRBV29-1 and TRBJ2-7; 13 bases match TRBD2. Sequenced material: blood. The sequence derives from a woman in her thirties or forties with Graves' hyperthyroidism. CDR3 bases: TGCAGCGTTGAAGGACTAGCGGGAGGAGCCTACGAGCAGTACTTC. This codes for CSVEGLAGGAYEQYF.